The clone carrying this T cell receptor (beta chain) was detected ten times or more. Antigen: not known. The CDR3 consists of 16 residues. The ends lost 1 base at V and 7 bases at J; junction bases unmatched: 12. CDR1 SGHRS and CDR2 YFSETQ come from the germline V gene. This sample was included in a study of blood T cells in healthy people across ages. General observations from the study: Significant beta diversity loss was already apparent by age approximately 40, declining roughly linearly.

Together with a sample-barcoded 5' primer, a J-beta primer mix was included in a second PCR lasting about 6 to 11 cycles. TCRdb ran MiXCR on the 5' RACE reads and lists one entry per CDR3 protein. This repertoire shows fewer than 800,000 distinct CDR3 sequences, roughly 32% found once; its top ten account for just over 15%. Researchers collected about 9.7 milliliters of peripheral blood from every single donor. Sequencing input: blood. The chain links TRBV5-1 to TRBJ2-7; 9 bases align to TRBD1. The receptor was isolated from a woman older than 75 in good health. The CDR3 reads CASSLPLPGQGEEQYF. In nucleotides, the CDR3 is TGCGCCAGCAGCTTGCCATTACCGGGACAGGGAGAAGAGCAGTACTTC.